This T cell receptor (beta chain) was sequenced during a study of a mutant IDH1 vaccine in newly diagnosed glioma. The germline V gene encodes CDR1 GTSNPN and CDR2 SVGIG (reference sequence). This CDR3 has 12 amino acids. V was cut by 0 bases and J by 2 bases, with 5 bases left in between. About this clone: What it recognizes is unknown. This sample includes further DNA sequences coding for the same CDR3.

Using immunoSEQ multiplex PCR, the repertoire was profiled, and TCRdb retains in-frame clones only, with some absent. The table has over 75,000 clones, roughly four fifths seen once. Time point denoted: week 47, end of study. Each dose of the vaccine consisted of 300 ug of mutant IDH1 20-mer peptide, with topical imiquimod. Sequencing used PBMCs, obtained from a glioma patient whose treatment included an IDH1 peptide vaccine. The V gene is TRBV30, the J gene TRBJ2-7; D is unresolved. This TCR was recovered from a man aged 35 to 55 with glioma. The CDR3 loop reads CAWSVLTYEQYF. CDR3 DNA: TGTGCCTGGAGTGTTCTAACCTACGAGCAGTACTTC.